Presented here are 10 T cell receptor beta chains from one specimen sequenced in a study of T cells after yellow fever vaccination. TCRdb processed the 5' RACE reads anew with MiXCR; each CDR3 protein has one entry. The sample has roughly 310,000 distinct CDR3 sequences; approximately 9% are singletons. This specimen consisted of PBMCs, obtained on the day of the first yellow fever vaccination. The receptors were gathered from a man between 18 and 35 years old who received the YFV17D yellow fever vaccine.

The rearrangement links TRBV19 to TRBJ2-1, with 10 positions matching TRBD2. V was clipped by 3 bases and J by 6 bases; unmatched bases: 14. The germline gives CDR1 LNHDA, CDR2 SQIVND (reference sequence). The CDR3 runs to 18 residues. CDR3 region: CASSIWASGGHTGNEQFF. The CDR3 region has the DNA TGTGCCAGTAGTATCTGGGCTAGCGGGGGACACACGGGCAATGAGCAGTTCTTC. Together with reference TRBV19 and TRBJ2-1, the CDR3 gives the full variable domain: DGGITQSPKYLFRKEGQNVTLSCEQNLNHDAMYWYRQDPGQGLRLIYYSQIVNDFQKGDIAEGYSVSREKKESFPLTVTSAQKNPTAFYLCASSIWASGGHTGNEQFFGPGTRLTVL.

The V call is TRBV4-1, the J call TRBJ1-3, with 8 bases aligning to TRBD1. J gave up 4 bases and V 6 bases, and 5 bases lay outside the gene matches. The CDR3 runs to 14 residues. CDR1 is MGHRA and CDR2 is YSYEKL in the germline V gene. The CDR3 region has the DNA TGCGCCAGCAGGGACAGGGTCCAAGGAAACACCATATATTTT. It yields the protein CASRDRVQGNTIYF.

The rearrangement joins TRBV3-1 to TRBJ2-3, with 14 bases aligning to TRBD2. Germline values: CDR1 LGHDT, CDR2 YNNKEL (reference sequence). CDR3 length equals 19 residues. Trimming removed 4 bases from V and 2 bases from J; junction bases left unmatched: 11. CDR3 sequence: CASSPRRTSGGFITDTQYF. The CDR3 DNA reads as TGTGCCAGCAGCCCTAGAAGGACTAGCGGGGGGTTCATCACAGATACGCAGTATTTT.

The V call is TRBV6-2 or TRBV6-3, the J call TRBJ2-1; the match to TRBD2 covers 15 bases. The CDR3 consists of 18 residues. Germline CDR1 MNHEY, CDR2 SVGEGT. V lost 2 bases, J lost 2 bases, and 4 bases stayed unmatched. Here the CDR3 DNA reads TGTGCCAGCAGTTACCCCGGACTAGCGGGGGGGCCCTACAATGAGCAGTTCTTC. It is translated as CASSYPGLAGGPYNEQFF.

This clonotype showed up just a few times. The CDR3 here is CASSFPGRQETQYF. In DNA form, the CDR3 reads TGTGCCAGCAGCTTCCCCGGGCGGCAAGAGACCCAGTACTTC. The rearrangement links TRBV5-8 to TRBJ2-5; D is unclear. V shed 2 bases and J shed 2 bases, with 10 bases lying between them. Germline V gives CDR1 SGHTS, CDR2 YDEGEE. This CDR3 is 14 amino acids long.

This clonotype was seen repeatedly, ten times or more. J is TRBJ2-1 and V is TRBV7-2, with 11 bases identical to TRBD2. V was clipped by 7 bases and J by 9 bases; unmatched bases: 11. Germline-derived CDR1 and CDR2 are SGHTA and FQGNSA. The CDR3 is 15 residues long. CDR3 bases: TGTGCCAGCAACATTAAGCGACTAGCGGGGCGTGAGCAGTTCTTC. The encoded protein is CASNIKRLAGREQFF.

The chain carries TRBV5-4 and TRBJ2-2; 8 bases line up with TRBD2. The CDR3 consists of 16 residues. Germline V gene sequence: CDR1 SGHNT, CDR2 YYREEE (reference sequence). The V and J ends lost 5 bases and 2 bases, in that order; junction bases with no gene match: 8. CDR3 residues: CASRTRGGPNTGELFF. In DNA form, the CDR3 reads TGTGCCAGCAGAACACGGGGGGGGCCTAACACCGGGGAGCTGTTTTTT. Based on the CDR3 plus reference TRBV5-4 and TRBJ2-2, the full variable domain is ETGVTQSPTHLIKTRGQQVTLRCSSQSGHNTVSWYQQALGQGPQFIFQYYREEENGRGNFPPRFSGLQFPNYSSELNVNALELDDSALYLCASRTRGGPNTGELFFGEGSRLTVL.

In its sample, this clonotype was seen a few times. V gene TRBV27 combines with J gene TRBJ2-7, with D uncertain. CDR3 size: 14 residues. Trimming removed 0 bases at V and 0 bases at J, with 6 bases between. Germline lookup yields CDR1 MNHEY and CDR2 SMNVEV (reference sequence). CDR3: CASSLSDGSYEQYF. CDR3 bases: TGTGCCAGCAGTTTATCAGACGGCTCCTACGAGCAGTACTTC.

Only a few counts were recorded for this clonotype. The chain joins TRBV10-3 to TRBJ2-3; 11 nucleotides align to TRBD2. The CDR3 covers 16 residues. V gave up 4 bases and J gave up 5 bases; unmatched junction bases: 8. CDR1 is ENHRY, CDR2 SYGVKD, per germline. This CDR3 is CAISVGTSGGVDTQYF. The CDR3 DNA follows: TGTGCCATCAGTGTCGGAACTAGCGGGGGTGTAGATACGCAGTATTTT.

This chain uses TRBV29-1 with TRBJ1-1; no reliable D call. This CDR3 is built from 12 residues. The germline V and J ends were trimmed by 6 bases and 3 bases, with 11 bases remaining between them. Germline CDR1 is SQVTM and CDR2 is ANQGSEA. CDR3 residues: CSVKRVYTEAFF. CDR3 sequence (DNA): TGCAGCGTCAAAAGGGTGTACACTGAAGCTTTCTTT.